The 17 T cell receptor beta chains below were found in one sample sequenced in a study of regulatory T cells in long-lasting Graves disease. Arm-PCR of CDR3 regions with iRepertoire HTBI primers generated TCR beta libraries. TCRdb reprocessed the multiplex PCR reads with MiXCR, giving one entry per CDR3 protein. This sample has about 220,000 distinct CDR3 sequences, with roughly 19% found just once. Indicated time point: newly diagnosed GD, antithyroid drugs for less than 3 months. Extracted RNA from PBMCs served as the source of the TCR library. Separately, the same data were catalogued under a study of T cells in Graves' hyperthyroidism and ophthalmopathy.

The sample was peripheral blood mononuclear cells (PBMCs), taken at new diagnosis, from a patient treated with antithyroid drugs. These TCRs come from a woman under 40 with Graves disease.

This clonotype was seen at least ten times. The chain joins TRBV30 to TRBJ2-5, with D perhaps TRBD2 (6 bases). The CDR3 has 13 amino acids. Germline CDR1 is GTSNPN and CDR2 is SVGIG (reference sequence). Trimming shortened V by 0 bases and J by 4 bases, and 9 bases separated the two germline ends. CDR3: CAWSVGGSETQYF. The DNA of the CDR3 is TGTGCCTGGAGTGTGGGGGGATCAGAGACCCAGTACTTC.

Turning to this clonotype: No conserved phenylalanine or tryptophan ends this CDR3, so it is likely a read error. The chain uses TRBV30 and TRBJ2-1; 12 bases fit TRBD2. V shed 4 bases, J shed 3 bases, and the junction held 7 bases outside the gene matches. The germline V gene has CDR1 GTSNPN and CDR2 SVGIG (reference sequence). The CDR3 has 16 amino acids. This CDR3 is CAWTSGGARIYNEQFI. CDR3 nucleotides: TGTGCCTGGACTAGCGGGGGGGCCAGAATCTACAATGAGCAGTTCATC.

In its sample, this clonotype was seen many times. The CDR3 bases are TGCAGTGCTATGTCCCGGGCGGGAAACTATGGCTACACCTTC. Its protein is CSAMSRAGNYGYTF. The chain employs TRBV20-1 and TRBJ1-2, with D unclear. CDR1 is DFQATT, CDR2 SNEGSKA, per germline (reference sequence). V lost 4 bases and J 2 bases, leaving 14 bases between the germline ends. The CDR3 has 14 amino acids.

This clonotype was recorded many times. The chain uses TRBV3-1 and TRBJ2-1, with a weak D call TRBD2 (5 bases). The CDR3 spans 13 residues. V gave up 6 bases and J gave up 5 bases, with 11 bases separating them. Germline loops: CDR1 LGHDT, CDR2 YNNKEL (reference sequence). The CDR3 DNA reads TGTGCCAGCAGACTACTAGGAGACAATGAGCAGTTCTTC. It translates to CASRLLGDNEQFF.

Many counts were recorded for this clonotype. The gene calls are TRBV12-3 or TRBV12-4 and TRBJ1-5; 7 nucleotides agree with TRBD1. Trimming removed 6 bases from V and 3 bases from J; junction bases left unmatched: 5. CDR3 length equals 14 residues. DNA of the CDR3: TGTGCCAGCAGCACCGGGACAGTCAATCAGCCCCAGCATTTT. Protein product: CASSTGTVNQPQHF.

This clonotype was seen at least ten times. The chain recombines TRBV5-1 with TRBJ1-4, with no clear D. Germline CDR1 SGHRS, CDR2 YFSETQ. The CDR3 is 15 residues long. The ends were cut back, 2 bases at V and 4 bases at J, with 12 bases in the middle. CDR3 nucleotide sequence: TGCGCCAGCAGCTTCTCCGTGGGCCTTAATGAAAAACTGTTTTTT. Translation gives CASSFSVGLNEKLFF.

This clonotype was counted many times. The chain links TRBV5-5 to TRBJ1-5; D remains unclear. From germline, CDR1 is SGHKS and CDR2 YYEKEE (reference sequence). The CDR3 loop spans 15 amino acids. V lost 0 bases to trimming and J lost 2 bases, with 9 bases between them. In DNA form, the CDR3 reads TGTGCCAGCAGCTTGGGTGGGGTCGGCAATCAGCCCCAGCATTTT. Its translation is CASSLGGVGNQPQHF.

This clonotype appeared many times. This sequence joins TRBV20-1 and TRBJ2-4; TRBD1 matches 10 bases. The CDR3 runs to 16 residues. V was pared by 3 bases and J by 6 bases, with 11 bases of the junction left unmatched. Looked up from germline, CDR1 is DFQATT and CDR2 is SNEGSKA (reference sequence). CDR3 in amino acids: CSASARGTGALNIQYF. CDR3 in DNA: TGCAGTGCTAGCGCCCGTGGGACAGGGGCGCTAAACATTCAGTACTTC.

This clonotype was seen just once. A far more abundant clone sits one base away, making this likely a read error. This CDR3 is CASSQIAGPPKENEQFF. The CDR3 coding sequence is TGCGCCAGCAGCCAGATTGCCGGGCCCCCGAAGGAGAATGAGCAGTTCTTC. The chain joins TRBV28 to TRBJ2-1; no reliable D call. CDR1 MDHEN and CDR2 SYDVKM come from the germline V gene. The CDR3 length is 17 residues.

Of note for this clonotype: A far larger clone is a single base away, which makes a read error likely. This chain links TRBV11-1 with TRBJ2-3; 9 bases are a match to TRBD2. The germline V gene has CDR1 SGHAT and CDR2 FQDESV (reference sequence). The CDR3 spans 15 residues. CDR3 sequence: CASSPLAGGPSTQCF. As DNA, the CDR3 is TGTGCCAGCAGCCCTCTGGCGGGGGGGCCGAGTACGCAGTGTTTT.

This clonotype was observed at least ten times. J is TRBJ1-1 and V is TRBV19, with D maybe TRBD1 (5 bases). V was trimmed by 6 bases and J by 6 bases, leaving 17 bases between them. Germline assignment: CDR1 LNHDA and CDR2 SQIVND (reference sequence). The length of the CDR3 is 14 residues. The CDR3 protein is CASSREGSAAEAFF. CDR3 nucleotides: TGTGCCAGTAGCCGGGAGGGGAGTGCCGCTGAAGCTTTCTTT.

This clonotype was seen ten or more times. The chain is built from TRBV12-3 or TRBV12-4 and TRBJ2-7; 8 bases are shared with TRBD2. V lost 5 bases, J lost 11 bases, and 11 bases stayed unmatched. This CDR3 comprises 13 residues. CDR3 DNA: TGTGCCAGCAGTCCCTCGCCGGGGGGGAACAAGTACTTC. The encoded protein is CASSPSPGGNKYF.

This clonotype occurred many times. V is TRBV28 and J is TRBJ2-2; D unclear. CDR1 is MDHEN, CDR2 SYDVKM, per germline. The length of the CDR3 is 14 residues. Deletions cut 4 bases from V and 3 bases from J, with 9 bases between. The CDR3 protein is CASSSSLDTGELFF. The CDR3 DNA sequence: TGTGCCAGCAGTTCTAGTTTGGACACCGGGGAGCTGTTTTTT.

The table lists this clonotype with many counts. DNA of the CDR3: TGTGCCATCAGGGGGGGACCGGGACAGTCTTCACCCCTCCACTTT. Residues: CAIRGGPGQSSPLHF. The rearrangement uses TRBV10-3 and TRBJ1-6; 7 bases align to TRBD1. The length of the CDR3 is 15 residues. Trimming cost V 6 bases and J 9 bases; bases outside gene matches: 11. Germline CDR1 ENHRY, CDR2 SYGVKD.

This clonotype came up many times. The chain employs TRBV9 and TRBJ2-7; D call uncertain. The CDR3 loop spans 14 amino acids. Trimming took 4 bases from V and 3 from J, leaving 14 bases between them. Looked up from germline, CDR1 is SGDLS and CDR2 is YYNGEE. The CDR3: CASSPKVGFYEQYF. The CDR3 DNA is TGTGCCAGCAGCCCTAAGGTTGGGTTCTACGAGCAGTACTTC.

The sample holds a few counts of this clonotype. This likely reflects a read error, since a far larger clone is one base away. The chain uses TRBV6-2 or TRBV6-3 and TRBJ1-1; D not certain. The CDR3 extends over 14 amino acids. The V gene lost 5 bases and the J gene lost 1 base, with 11 bases spanning the gap. In germline, CDR1 is MNHEY, CDR2 SVGEGT. The CDR3 nucleotides read TGTGCCAGCAGTGAAAGGTCGAGGAACACTGAAGCTTTCTTT. Translation gives CASSERSRNTEAFF.

This clonotype was detected many times. This chain uses TRBV2 with TRBJ1-5; 7 bases agree with TRBD1. V dropped 4 bases and J dropped 8; count of bases not matched to a gene: 11. The CDR3 runs 15 residues. Germline V CDR1 and CDR2: SNHLY, FYNNEI. In DNA, the CDR3 is TGTGCCAGCAGTGGACAGGGTAGGGTCGTAGAGCCCCAGCATTTT. Translated, it gives CASSGQGRVVEPQHF.